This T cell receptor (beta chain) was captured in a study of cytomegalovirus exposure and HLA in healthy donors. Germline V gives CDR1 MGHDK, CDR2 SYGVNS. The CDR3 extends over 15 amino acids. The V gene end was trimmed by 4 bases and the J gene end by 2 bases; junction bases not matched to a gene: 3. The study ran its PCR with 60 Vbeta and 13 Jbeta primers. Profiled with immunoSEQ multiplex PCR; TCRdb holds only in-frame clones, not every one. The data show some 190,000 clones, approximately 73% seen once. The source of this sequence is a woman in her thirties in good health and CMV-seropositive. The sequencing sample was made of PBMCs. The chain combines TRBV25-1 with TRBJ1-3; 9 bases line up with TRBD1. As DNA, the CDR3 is TGTGCCAGCAGTGCTAACAGGGGGCCTGGAAACACCATATATTTT. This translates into CASSANRGPGNTIYF.